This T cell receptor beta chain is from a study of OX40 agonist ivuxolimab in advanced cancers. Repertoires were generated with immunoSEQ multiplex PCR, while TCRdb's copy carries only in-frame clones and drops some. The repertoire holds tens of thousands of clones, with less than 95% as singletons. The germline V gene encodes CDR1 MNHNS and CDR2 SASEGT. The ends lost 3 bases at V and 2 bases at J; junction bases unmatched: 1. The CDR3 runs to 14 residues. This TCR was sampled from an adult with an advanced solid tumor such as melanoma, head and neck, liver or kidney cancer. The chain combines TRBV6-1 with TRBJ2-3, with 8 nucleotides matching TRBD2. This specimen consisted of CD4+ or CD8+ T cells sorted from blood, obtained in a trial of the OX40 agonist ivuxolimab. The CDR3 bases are TGTGCCAGCAGTGAGACTAGCGCCACAGATACGCAGTATTTT. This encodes CASSETSATDTQYF.